The sequence of this T cell receptor (beta chain) was determined in a study of post-analysis software for immune sequencing data. Across the whole study: Included courses were relapsing-remitting and secondary progressive multiple sclerosis; progressive-relapsing multiple sclerosis was also included.

Findings and caveats of the study: Batch-mates among the samples co-clustered strongly by F measure. The study found significantly lower normalized Chao1 diversity in multiple sclerosis patients than in controls. A handful of TRBV segments, including TRBV5-6, TRBV5-1 and TRBV20-1, were more frequent in patients than controls.

This CDR3 is built from 14 residues. Germline V CDR1 and CDR2: DFQATT, SNEGSKA (reference sequence). V lost 6 bases, J lost 4 bases, and 18 bases lay in between. In regard to this clonotype: No antigen is known for it.

Unique molecular identifiers were built into the TCR beta cDNA libraries. The T cell input of roughly 0.95 to 11 million gave 400,000 to 500,000 cDNA molecules. TCRdb redid the calling of the PCR reads with MiXCR, one entry per CDR3 protein. Counted here are hundreds of thousands of distinct CDR3 sequences, roughly 50% occurring once; the ten biggest clones make up approximately 4.5%. The V call is TRBV20-1, the J call TRBJ1-2; possibly TRBD1 for D (6 bases). The clonotype was recovered from a girl aged 10 to 17 with multiple sclerosis. Sequencing was performed on blood. The CDR3 protein is CSADQGGFGYGYTF. The CDR3 DNA is TGCAGTGCAGACCAAGGGGGGTTTGGCTATGGCTACACCTTC.